This TCR beta chain emerged from a study of T cell responses to AZD1222 COVID-19 vaccine. The study's findings and limits: Targets within unmutated variant regions were reportedly found for nearly half of spike-specific TCRs. Vaccine-associated CD4 TCRs ranged over spike, dominating at 160-218 and 743-854.

The CDR3 runs 12 residues. V was shortened by 1 base and J by 8 bases, with 8 bases between the two germline ends. TCRdb's table, derived via immunoSEQ multiplex PCR, lists solely in-frame clones and lacks some. The table shows more than 150,000 clones, with around 90% occurring only once. Note on this clone: Its antigen is not known.

Doses given second, at about 4 or about 12 weeks, were pooled. Here the sequenced sample was peripheral blood, taken 28 days after the second AZD1222 dose. V gene TRBV12-3 or TRBV12-4 combines with J gene TRBJ1-1; no clear D gene. The source of this sequence is an adult who received the AZD1222 COVID-19 vaccine. DNA of the CDR3: TGTGCCAGCAGTTTAGACCCATTAGAAGCTTTCTTT. Translating gives CASSLDPLEAFF.